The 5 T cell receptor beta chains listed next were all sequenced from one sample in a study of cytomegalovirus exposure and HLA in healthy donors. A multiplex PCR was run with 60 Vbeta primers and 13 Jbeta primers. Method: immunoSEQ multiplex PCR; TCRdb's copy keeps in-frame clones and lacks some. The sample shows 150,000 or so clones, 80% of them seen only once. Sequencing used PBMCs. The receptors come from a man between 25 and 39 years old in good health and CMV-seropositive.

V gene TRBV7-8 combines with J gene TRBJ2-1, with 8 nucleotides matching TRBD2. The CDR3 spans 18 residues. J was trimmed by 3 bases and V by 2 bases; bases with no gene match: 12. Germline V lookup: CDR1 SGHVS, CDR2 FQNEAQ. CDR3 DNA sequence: TGTGCCAGCAGCTTACGTCGAGCGGGAGTCAGTGTCTACAATGAGCAGTTCTTC. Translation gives CASSLRRAGVSVYNEQFF.

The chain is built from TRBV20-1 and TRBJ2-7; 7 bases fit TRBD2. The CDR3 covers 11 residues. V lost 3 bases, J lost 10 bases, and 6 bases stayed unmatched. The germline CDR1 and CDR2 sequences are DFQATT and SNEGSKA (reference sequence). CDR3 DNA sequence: TGCAGTGCTAGTCCCGGACTAGTACAGTACTTC. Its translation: CSASPGLVQYF.

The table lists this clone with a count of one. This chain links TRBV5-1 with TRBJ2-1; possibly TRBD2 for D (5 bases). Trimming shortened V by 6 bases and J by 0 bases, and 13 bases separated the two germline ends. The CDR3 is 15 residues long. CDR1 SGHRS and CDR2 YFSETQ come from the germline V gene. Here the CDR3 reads CASTLEAGSYNEQFF. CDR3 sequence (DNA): TGCGCCAGCACCCTCGAGGCGGGCTCCTACAATGAGCAGTTCTTC.

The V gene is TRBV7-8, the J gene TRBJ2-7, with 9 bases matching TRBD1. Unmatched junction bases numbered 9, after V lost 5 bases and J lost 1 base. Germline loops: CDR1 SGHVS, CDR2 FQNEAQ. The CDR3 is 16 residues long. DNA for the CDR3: TGTGCCAGCAGCCCCGGGGGGACAGGGACTTCCTACGAGCAGTACTTC. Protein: CASSPGGTGTSYEQYF.

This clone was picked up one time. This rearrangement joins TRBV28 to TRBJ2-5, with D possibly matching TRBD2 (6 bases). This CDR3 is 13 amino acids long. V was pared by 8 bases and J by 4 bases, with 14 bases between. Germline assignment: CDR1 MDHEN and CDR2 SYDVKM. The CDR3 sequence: CASGGTKGETQYF. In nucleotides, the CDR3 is TGTGCCAGCGGAGGGACCAAGGGAGAGACCCAGTACTTC.